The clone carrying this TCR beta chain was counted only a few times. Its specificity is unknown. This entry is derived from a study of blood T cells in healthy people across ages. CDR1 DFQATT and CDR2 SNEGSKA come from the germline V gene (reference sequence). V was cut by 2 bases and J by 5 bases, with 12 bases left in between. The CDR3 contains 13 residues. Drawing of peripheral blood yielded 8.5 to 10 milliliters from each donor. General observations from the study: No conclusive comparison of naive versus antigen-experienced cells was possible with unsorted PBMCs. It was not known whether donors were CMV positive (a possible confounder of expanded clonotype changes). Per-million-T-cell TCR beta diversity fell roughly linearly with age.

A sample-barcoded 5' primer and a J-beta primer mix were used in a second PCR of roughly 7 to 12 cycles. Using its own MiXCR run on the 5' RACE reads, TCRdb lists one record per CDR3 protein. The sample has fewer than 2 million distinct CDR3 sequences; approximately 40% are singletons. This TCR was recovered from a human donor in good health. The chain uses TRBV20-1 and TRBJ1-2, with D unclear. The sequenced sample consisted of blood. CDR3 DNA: TGCAGTGCTAGACCCCGCCCTGGATATGGCTACACCTTC. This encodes CSARPRPGYGYTF.